The 20 T cell receptor beta chains in this list originate from one sample, sequenced in a study of blood T cell repertoires in COVID-19. Generated by immunoSEQ multiplex PCR, the TCRdb table keeps only in-frame clones and is missing some. The sample has some 220,000 clones, less than 90% seen once. The sample was peripheral blood. These receptors were taken from an older woman who had recovered from COVID-19.

The chain combines TRBV15 with TRBJ2-1; perhaps TRBD1 as D (6 bases). Trimming took 2 bases from V and 1 from J, leaving 9 bases between them. The CDR3 is made up of 15 amino acids. The germline V gene has CDR1 LNHNV and CDR2 YYDKDF (reference sequence). In DNA, the CDR3 is TGTGCCACCAGCAGAATGACAGGATCCTACAATGAGCAGTTCTTC. Encoded protein: CATSRMTGSYNEQFF.

The rearrangement uses TRBV20-1 and TRBJ2-1, with 9 positions matching TRBD2. The CDR3 totals 16 residues. V dropped 3 bases and J dropped 4; count of bases not matched to a gene: 10. The V gene's germline CDR1 is DFQATT and CDR2 SNEGSKA (reference sequence). The DNA for the CDR3 is TGCAGTGCTAGTAATTGGGGACTAGCCATGTACAATGAGCAGTTCTTC. Translated: CSASNWGLAMYNEQFF.

The V and J genes are TRBV6-5 and TRBJ1-5, with a tentative D call TRBD1 (5 bases). CDR3 length: 15 residues. Per germline, CDR1 MNHEY and CDR2 SVGAGI. V lost 6 bases and J lost 0, with 12 bases in between. The CDR3 is CASRRDLSSNQPQHF. DNA of the CDR3: TGTGCCAGCAGGCGGGACCTAAGTAGCAATCAGCCCCAGCATTTT.

The chain recombines TRBV15 with TRBJ2-1, with D perhaps matching TRBD2 (6 bases). The V gene's germline CDR1 is LNHNV and CDR2 YYDKDF (reference sequence). V was pared by 0 bases and J by 0 bases, with 9 bases between. This CDR3 comprises 16 residues. CDR3 coding DNA: TGTGCCACCAGCAGAGATACTAGCACCTCCTACAATGAGCAGTTCTTC. This sequence encodes CATSRDTSTSYNEQFF.

This chain uses TRBV18 with TRBJ1-1, with D perhaps TRBD1 (6 bases). V lost 8 bases and J lost 1, with 14 bases in between. This CDR3 is 14 amino acids long. Per germline, CDR1 KGHSH and CDR2 LQKENI. The CDR3: CASTSGAANTEAFF. CDR3 coding DNA: TGTGCCAGCACCTCAGGGGCGGCGAACACTGAAGCTTTCTTT.

The chain links TRBV6-4 to TRBJ2-1, with 8 bases matching TRBD1. Germline V gene sequence: CDR1 MRHNA, CDR2 SNTAGT. This CDR3 is built from 14 residues. Trimming cost V 6 bases and J 1 base; bases outside gene matches: 2. For the CDR3, the DNA is TGTGCCAGCAGCCGGGACAGGTCCTACAATGAGCAGTTCTTC. It specifies CASSRDRSYNEQFF.

This clone came up a few times. The chain has TRBV11-2 and TRBJ2-3; perhaps TRBD2 as D (6 bases). The germline V gene has CDR1 SGHAT and CDR2 FQNNGV. Trimming stripped 1 base from V and 6 bases from J, with 11 bases between. CDR3 size: 14 residues. CDR3 loop: CASSLGAGLDTQYF. DNA of the CDR3: TGTGCCAGCAGCTTAGGGGCGGGACTGGATACGCAGTATTTT.

V is TRBV6-1 and J is TRBJ2-7; a possible D gene is TRBD2 (5 bases). Germline CDR1 reads MNHNS; CDR2 reads SASEGT. Trimming left V 2 bases short and J 6 bases short, with 11 bases between. This CDR3 region has 13 residues. The CDR3: CASSESWGAEQYF. The DNA for the CDR3 is TGTGCCAGCAGTGAATCGTGGGGAGCCGAGCAGTACTTC.

Only one count was recorded for this clone. The chain is built from TRBV6-1 and TRBJ2-1; no reliable D call. Trimming took off 3 bases at V and 9 bases at J, with 6 bases between the two ends. The CDR3 length is 11 residues. Per the germline V gene, CDR1 is MNHNS and CDR2 is SASEGT. CDR3 sequence (DNA): TGTGCCAGCAGTGAGTGGGCTGAGCAGTTCTTC. Residues: CASSEWAEQFF.

This chain joins TRBV2 and TRBJ1-4, with a possible D match to TRBD1 (5 bases). V shed 4 bases and J shed 0 bases, with 9 bases lying between them. The length of the CDR3 is 15 residues. Per germline, CDR1 SNHLY and CDR2 FYNNEI. CDR3 DNA: TGTGCCAGCAGTGGACAGATCCCAACTAATGAAAAACTGTTTTTT. It codes for CASSGQIPTNEKLFF.

The chain employs TRBV6-5 and TRBJ1-6; D gene unclear. Germline loops: CDR1 MNHEY, CDR2 SVGAGI. This CDR3 has 16 amino acids. V shed 1 base and J shed 0 bases, with 7 bases lying between them. The CDR3 region has the DNA TGTGCCAGCAGTTACTACGGGAGCTCCTATAATTCACCCCTCCACTTT. This codes for CASSYYGSSYNSPLHF.

This sequence joins TRBV6-5 and TRBJ1-3; weak D call: TRBD1 (5 bases). The CDR3 contains 15 residues. V lost 6 bases and J 0 bases, leaving 12 bases between the germline ends. The germline V gene has CDR1 MNHEY and CDR2 SVGAGI. DNA for the CDR3: TGTGCCAGCAGCCGCTTCGGGGGCTCTGGAAACACCATATATTTT. Residues: CASSRFGGSGNTIYF.

This clone came up once. The V and J genes are TRBV7-2 and TRBJ1-2, with D possibly matching TRBD1 (5 bases). CDR1 is SGHTA and CDR2 is FQGNSA in the germline V gene. The V gene lost 1 base and the J gene lost 6 bases, with 9 bases spanning the gap. The CDR3 sequence is 13 residues long. DNA for the CDR3: TGTGCCAGCAGCTTAGAGACAGTAAATGGCTACACCTTC. Its protein product is CASSLETVNGYTF.

The chain combines TRBV6-6 with TRBJ1-1; TRBD1 agrees at 9 bases. J lost 6 bases, V lost 6 bases, and 11 bases had no gene match. The CDR3 sequence is 15 residues long. The germline CDR1 and CDR2 sequences are MNHNY and SVGAGI (reference sequence). The CDR3 spells CASRPGTGFLAEAFF. CDR3 nucleotides: TGTGCCAGCAGACCCGGGACAGGGTTTTTGGCTGAAGCTTTCTTT.

The J gene is TRBJ2-5, the V gene TRBV7-8; 9 bases match TRBD1. Germline V gene sequence: CDR1 SGHVS, CDR2 FQNEAQ. The CDR3 extends over 17 amino acids. V shed 0 bases and J 4 bases; nucleotides not matched to a gene: 9. The CDR3: CASSLARSTGGRETQYF. CDR3 DNA: TGTGCCAGCAGCTTAGCGAGGTCGACAGGGGGGAGAGAGACCCAGTACTTC.

The genes are TRBV5-1 and TRBJ1-1; D remains ambiguous. This CDR3 has 15 residues. Germline V gene data show CDR1 as SGHRS and CDR2 as YFSETQ. Trimming stripped 0 bases from V and 1 base from J, with 10 bases between. The CDR3 DNA follows: TGCGCCAGCAGCTTGGGGGAGGGCTCGAACACTGAAGCTTTCTTT. It specifies CASSLGEGSNTEAFF.

This clone appeared a single time. The chain is built from TRBV18 and TRBJ2-5; D perhaps matches TRBD1 (5 bases). Germline V gene sequence: CDR1 KGHSH, CDR2 LQKENI. V was shortened by 6 bases and J by 3 bases, with 20 bases between the two germline ends. This CDR3 region has 16 residues. The CDR3 reads CASSRTSPQGKETQYF. The DNA for the CDR3 is TGTGCCAGCTCCCGTACCTCCCCGCAGGGAAAAGAGACCCAGTACTTC.

This clone was found a few times. The J gene is TRBJ2-7, the V gene TRBV11-2, with D maybe TRBD1 (7 bases). The V and J ends lost 0 bases and 2 bases respectively, with 17 bases between them. There are 17 residues in the CDR3. Germline V gives CDR1 SGHAT, CDR2 FQNNGV. In nucleotides, the CDR3 is TGTGCCAGCAGCTTAGATCTAGGGGGCGGGGTACCCTACGAGCAGTACTTC. Translation: CASSLDLGGGVPYEQYF.

The chain is built from TRBV7-9 and TRBJ1-2; a weak D match, TRBD1 (6 bases). The CDR3 runs to 13 residues. V dropped 3 bases and J dropped 7 bases, with 12 bases sitting between them. From germline, CDR1 is SEHNR and CDR2 FQNEAQ (reference sequence). For the CDR3, the DNA is TGTGCCAGCAGCTTGAGGGGGTTAGGTGGCTACACCTTC. Translated, it gives CASSLRGLGGYTF. The entire variable domain, with the rest obtained from reference TRBV7-9 and TRBJ1-2, is as follows: DTGVSQNPRHKITKRGQNVTFRCDPISEHNRLYWYRQTLGQGPEFLTYFQNEAQLEKSRLLSDRFSAERPKGSFSTLEIQRTEQGDSAMYLCASSLRGLGGYTFGSGTRLTVV.

This chain connects TRBV2 to TRBJ1-5; a possible D gene is TRBD1 (5 bases). Looked up from germline, CDR1 is SNHLY and CDR2 is FYNNEI. The CDR3 covers 15 residues. V was pared by 5 bases and J by 4 bases, with 15 bases between. CDR3 sequence reads: CASSWIRGGNQPQHF. For the CDR3, the DNA is TGTGCCAGCAGTTGGATTAGGGGAGGTAATCAGCCCCAGCATTTT. Combining the CDR3 with reference TRBV2 and TRBJ1-5 gives the whole variable domain EPEVTQTPSHQVTQMGQEVILRCVPISNHLYFYWYRQILGQKVEFLVSFYNNEISEKSEIFDDQFSVERPDGSNFTLKIRSTKLEDSAMYFCASSWIRGGNQPQHFGDGTRLSIL.